Listed here is a single T cell receptor beta chain. Its antigen is not known. TCRdb recomputed calls from the RT-PCR reads with MiXCR, one row per CDR3 protein. The sample contains 550,000 to 800,000 distinct CDR3 sequences, more than 11% of which appear only once. This entry belongs to a study of response to subunit inactivated influenza vaccine. Unmatched junction bases numbered 8, after V lost 6 bases and J lost 0 bases. CDR3 length: 16 amino acids. CDR1 is SQVTM and CDR2 is ANQGSEA in the germline V gene. Broader study findings: Authors suggested few new T cells are recruited by each seasonal influenza vaccination.

The sequence was obtained from a man between 45 and 60 years old who received an inactivated influenza vaccine. The sequences come from PBMCs from blood, collected around 14 days before vaccination. The rearrangement uses TRBV29-1 and TRBJ2-3; the match to TRBD2 covers 11 bases. CDR3 in DNA: TGCAGCGTCAGACTAGCGGGGCGGATTAGCACAGATACGCAGTATTTT. Protein sequence: CSVRLAGRISTDTQYF.